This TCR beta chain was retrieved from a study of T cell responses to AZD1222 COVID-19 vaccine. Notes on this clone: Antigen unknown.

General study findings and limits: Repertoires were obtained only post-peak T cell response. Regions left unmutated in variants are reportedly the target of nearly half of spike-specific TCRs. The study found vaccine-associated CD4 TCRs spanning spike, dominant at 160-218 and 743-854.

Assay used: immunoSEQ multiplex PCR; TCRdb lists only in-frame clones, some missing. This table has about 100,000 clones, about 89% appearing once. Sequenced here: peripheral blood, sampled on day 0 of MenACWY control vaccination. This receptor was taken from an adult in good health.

CDR3 DNA: TGTGCCAGCAGGAGAGGGGCCACAGATACGCAGTATTTT. Translation: CASRRGATDTQYF. The V gene is TRBV12-3 or TRBV12-4, the J gene TRBJ2-3; D could derive from TRBD1 or TRBD2 (5 bases each). The CDR3 totals 13 residues. Trimming took 6 bases from V and 2 from J, leaving 9 bases between them.